The present T cell receptor beta chain was sequenced within a study of control samples from healthy donors and cancer patients. The table came from immunoSEQ multiplex PCR; TCRdb's copy has only in-frame clones and leaves some out. The data show over 65,000 clones, 94% seen once. The length of the CDR3 is 15 residues. V shed 5 bases and J 0 bases; nucleotides not matched to a gene: 3. CDR1 SNHLY and CDR2 FYNNEI come from the germline V gene. The genes are TRBV2 and TRBJ2-2, with 7 positions matching TRBD1. Sequencing input: blood. The TCR was taken from a woman between 40 and 50 years old in good health. Written as DNA, the CDR3 is TGTGCCAGCAGTTCCGGGACAGCGAACACCGGGGAGCTGTTTTTT. Protein product: CASSSGTANTGELFF.